This T cell receptor (beta chain) was retrieved from a study of cytomegalovirus exposure and HLA in healthy donors. Looking at the study overall: The early release's HLA-typed donors yielded 65 million to 85 million unique TCRs.

V shed 5 bases, J shed 4 bases, and the junction held 6 bases outside the gene matches. This CDR3 has 14 amino acids. The germline gives CDR1 MNHEY, CDR2 SVGAGI. Study-wide points: When analyzed later, the rates of TCR association showed variation by HLA locus, with DRB1 the most and HLA-C the fewest. Donor immune exposure was known only as CMV serostatus.

A word on this clone: Antigen unknown.

It was with 60 Vbeta and 13 Jbeta primers that the PCR ran. Repertoires were generated with immunoSEQ multiplex PCR, while TCRdb's copy carries only in-frame clones and drops some. The sample has some 120,000 clones, about 80% seen once. The sequence came from a man aged 25 to 40 in good health and CMV-seronegative. The sequenced material came from PBMCs. J is TRBJ2-7 and V is TRBV6-5, with TRBD2 identical over 9 bases. CDR3 in amino acids: CASSPGLAGYEQYF. The CDR3, as DNA: TGTGCCAGCAGTCCGGGACTAGCTGGGTACGAGCAGTACTTC.